Listed below are T cell receptor beta chains from one sample, sequenced in a study of control samples from healthy donors and cancer patients. Here immunoSEQ multiplex PCR was the method, and the copy in TCRdb shows in-frame clones only, minus some. The data show approximately 140,000 clones, about 90% seen once. The source material was blood. These receptors originate from a man younger than 35 in good health. Each CDR3 is given with its conserved first and last residue. Fields, in order: CDR3 length, D gene, V gene, J gene, clone size, CDR3 protein. D genes are given only for firm matches. Not all rows give a size; the values are once, few, many and, for expanded clones, a class.

>14|.|TRBV19|TRBJ2-3|.
CASSPPGTADTQYF
>16|.|TRBV6-1|TRBJ1-1|.
CASSEVLRLVNTEAFF
>13|.|TRBV9|TRBJ2-2|.
CASSPGNTGELFF
>16|TRBD2|TRBV6-1|TRBJ2-3|.
CASSEALAGGVDTQYF
>14|.|TRBV6-2/TRBV6-3|TRBJ2-7|few
CASSYGQETYEQYF
>17|TRBD2|TRBV4-1|TRBJ2-5|.
CASSQELAGGLSETQYF
>15|.|TRBV5-4|TRBJ2-1|.
CASSLRGGPYNEQFF
>13|.|TRBV7-9|TRBJ1-5|.
CASSRDWDQPQHF
>15|.|TRBV5-8|TRBJ2-1|.
CASSFRQERYNEQFF
>17|TRBD1|TRBV30|TRBJ1-3|few
CAWSTGQGKISGNTIYF
>14|.|TRBV5-6|TRBJ1-6|.
CASSLGQNNSPLHF